This T cell receptor (beta chain) was sequenced in a study of blood T cell repertoires in COVID-19. Study-level background: Spain, Italy and the United States supplied samples that represented acute and convalescent COVID-19. From T cells, B-cell-depleted T cells, or PBMCs came the material, which was cDNA or gDNA.

Patients in Seattle were enrolled during active infection, then followed longitudinally. Germline loops: CDR1 SGHTA, CDR2 FQGTGA. The CDR3 covers 14 residues. Trimming took off 1 base at V and 1 base at J, with 4 bases between the two ends. Original processing methods: Reference gene primer amplification gave estimated nucleated cell counts. Libraries were prepared by immunoSEQ multiplex PCR; TCRdb keeps only in-frame clonotypes and omits some of them. V and J calls and clone size come straight from that table; D and trimming were deduced from the DNA. The profile covers approximately 330,000 clones, with about nine tenths appearing a single time and approximately 10% taken by the ten largest.

The sequenced sample consisted of peripheral blood. The sequence was collected from a man younger than 45 with COVID-19, enrolled during active disease. This rearrangement joins TRBV7-3 to TRBJ2-2; D is ambiguous. The CDR3 bases are TGTGCCAGCAGCTTAAACAGGAACACCGGGGAGCTGTTTTTT. This codes for CASSLNRNTGELFF.